The 30 T cell receptor beta chains presented below share a single source sample, sequenced in a study of OX40 agonist ivuxolimab in advanced cancers. Clones were read by immunoSEQ multiplex PCR, and TCRdb kept only the in-frame ones, dropping some. The repertoire includes roughly 63,000 clones, roughly four fifths of them detected once, and less than 3.5% sits in the top ten. Sequences were derived from CD4+ or CD8+ T cells sorted from blood, sampled in a trial of the OX40 agonist ivuxolimab. Every receptor here comes from an adult with an advanced solid tumor such as melanoma, head and neck, liver or kidney cancer.

This clone was seen a handful of times. This chain uses TRBV7-8 with TRBJ2-1; the match to TRBD2 covers 8 bases. With V trimmed by 10 bases and J by 3 bases, 5 bases remained unmatched. Per the germline V gene, CDR1 is SGHVS and CDR2 is FQNEAQ. The CDR3 runs to 13 residues. The CDR3 loop is CAISSGDYNEQFF. The CDR3, as DNA: TGTGCCATTAGTAGCGGGGACTACAATGAGCAGTTCTTC.

The CDR3 DNA is TGCAGCGTTGTGGAGGACAACCACTACGAGCAGTACTTC. Amino acids: CSVVEDNHYEQYF. V is TRBV29-1 and J is TRBJ2-7; D tentatively fits TRBD1 or TRBD2 (5 bases each). The CDR3 covers 13 residues. The germline gives CDR1 SQVTM, CDR2 ANQGSEA. V lost 4 bases and J 3 bases, leaving 13 bases between the germline ends.

This CDR3 reads CASSSQGLGGTQYF. Here the CDR3 DNA reads TGTGCCAGCAGTTCACAGGGTCTGGGGGGGACCCAGTACTTC. V gene TRBV6-1 combines with J gene TRBJ2-5; D possibly uses TRBD1 or TRBD2 (6 bases each). The ends were cut back, 5 bases at V and 7 bases at J, with 17 bases in the middle. This CDR3 is built from 14 residues. CDR1 MNHNS and CDR2 SASEGT come from the germline V gene.

The V and J genes are TRBV27 and TRBJ2-7, with D possibly TRBD1 on 5 matching bases. The germline V gene encodes CDR1 MNHEY and CDR2 SMNVEV (reference sequence). The germline V and J ends were trimmed by 8 bases and 4 bases, with 12 bases remaining between them. This CDR3 contains 12 residues. The CDR3 bases are TGTGCCAGCTTCGGCAGGGCGTACGAGCAGTACTTC. It is translated as CASFGRAYEQYF.

The chain recombines TRBV7-3 with TRBJ1-1; no reliable D call. Germline V gene data show CDR1 as SGHTA and CDR2 as FQGTGA. The germline V and J ends were trimmed by 3 bases and 3 bases, with 8 bases remaining between them. This CDR3 contains 13 residues. In DNA, the CDR3 is TGTGCCAGCAGCTTTCAAAGGGACACTGAAGCTTTCTTT. It codes for CASSFQRDTEAFF. The variable domain in full, completed from reference TRBV7-3 and TRBJ1-1, reads GAGVSQTPSNKVTEKGKYVELRCDPISGHTALYWYRQSLGQGPEFLIYFQGTGAADDSGLPNDRFFAVRPEGSVSTLKIQRTERGDSAVYLCASSFQRDTEAFFGQGTRLTVV.

The chain carries TRBV4-2 and TRBJ1-4; D uncertain. V was pared by 6 bases and J by 4 bases, with 9 bases between. CDR1 is LGHNA and CDR2 is YNFKEQ in the germline V gene. The CDR3 has 13 amino acids. This CDR3 is CASSTVSNEKLFF. As DNA, the CDR3 is TGTGCCAGCAGTACAGTTAGTAATGAAAAACTGTTTTTT.

The chain combines TRBV11-1 with TRBJ2-4; no clear D. V lost 2 bases to trimming and J lost 4 bases, with 9 bases between them. Germline V gives CDR1 SGHAT, CDR2 FQDESV (reference sequence). The CDR3 is 14 amino acids. CDR3 region: CASSLTTQKNIQYF. The CDR3 nucleotides read TGTGCCAGCAGCTTAACGACACAGAAAAACATTCAGTACTTC.

The chain has TRBV6-6 and TRBJ2-7, with unresolved D. Trimming cost V 0 bases and J 2 bases, with 5 bases left between them. The CDR3 extends over 13 amino acids. Looked up from germline, CDR1 is MNHNY and CDR2 is SVGAGI (reference sequence). The CDR3 loop reads CASSYSPPYEQYF. The CDR3 nucleotides are TGTGCCAGCAGTTACTCTCCCCCCTACGAGCAGTACTTC.

The chain uses TRBV2 and TRBJ2-2; D call uncertain. V shed 1 base and J shed 3 bases, with 6 bases lying between them. The CDR3 contains 14 residues. Germline V gene data show CDR1 as SNHLY and CDR2 as FYNNEI. In DNA form, the CDR3 reads TGTGCCAGCAGTGAAGTGGTGGACACCGGGGAGCTGTTTTTT. Its translation is CASSEVVDTGELFF.

The rearrangement joins TRBV10-3 to TRBJ1-2; D is ambiguous. The CDR3 length is 14 residues. The V gene's germline CDR1 is ENHRY and CDR2 SYGVKD. Deletions cut 0 bases from V and 5 bases from J, with 10 bases between. The CDR3 bases are TGTGCCATCAGTGAGTCTGAGGCGAGGTATGGCTACACCTTC. This sequence encodes CAISESEARYGYTF.

This clone was counted only a few times. This chain joins TRBV5-4 and TRBJ2-1; D ambiguous. Trimming removed 0 bases from V and 5 bases from J, with 15 bases in between. CDR1 SGHNT and CDR2 YYREEE come from the germline V gene (reference sequence). This CDR3 has 16 residues. Here the CDR3 reads CASSLGPIGKDNEQFF. For the CDR3, the DNA is TGTGCCAGCAGCTTGGGGCCGATTGGCAAAGACAATGAGCAGTTCTTC.

The CDR3 sequence is CASSLEGRRVSYGYTF. CDR3 DNA: TGTGCCAGCAGCTTAGAGGGACGGCGGGTTAGCTATGGCTACACCTTC. The genes are TRBV7-9 and TRBJ1-2; possibly TRBD1 for D (5 bases). CDR1 and CDR2 from the germline V gene are SEHNR and FQNEAQ (reference sequence). The length of the CDR3 is 16 residues. Trimming shortened V by 1 base and J by 4 bases, and 16 bases separated the two germline ends.

The J gene is TRBJ1-6, the V gene TRBV28; maybe TRBD1 (5 bases). The CDR3 is 20 residues long. Germline CDR1 MDHEN, CDR2 SYDVKM. With 1 base removed from V and 5 bases from J, the gap between germline ends came to 24 bases. CDR3 DNA: TGTGCCAGCAGTTTATCGCGAGGCAGGTGGGGGATCCGGGATAATTCACCCCTCCACTTT. Its protein product is CASSLSRGRWGIRDNSPLHF.

The chain has TRBV4-2 and TRBJ1-5; D is uncertain. The CDR3 length is 13 residues. Germline loops: CDR1 LGHNA, CDR2 YNFKEQ. V was cut by 0 bases and J by 7 bases, with 7 bases left in between. The DNA of the CDR3 is TGTGCCAGCAGCCAAGACGAGGGACAGCCCCAGCATTTT. Encoded protein: CASSQDEGQPQHF.

The genes are TRBV27 and TRBJ2-2; 7 bases align to TRBD1. The CDR3 is 15 amino acids. J was trimmed by 4 bases and V by 0 bases; bases with no gene match: 2. In germline, CDR1 is MNHEY, CDR2 SMNVEV (reference sequence). CDR3 amino acids: CASSLSGQSTGELFF. The CDR3 DNA follows: TGTGCCAGCAGTTTATCGGGACAGAGCACCGGGGAGCTGTTTTTT.

The CDR3 is CASSGTGSGANVLTF. CDR3 DNA sequence: TGTGCCAGCTCCGGGACAGGTTCTGGGGCCAACGTCCTGACTTTC. The chain joins TRBV6-5 to TRBJ2-6; TRBD1 matches at 8 bases. V was pared by 8 bases and J by 1 base, with 4 bases of the junction left unmatched. CDR1 is MNHEY and CDR2 is SVGAGI in the germline V gene. This CDR3 is built from 15 residues.

The sample holds one count of this clone. The CDR3 loop is CAPLGQVKAGNTIYF. CDR3 nucleotide sequence: TGTGCTCCCCTCGGTCAGGTCAAGGCTGGAAACACCATATATTTT. V and J are TRBV12-1 and TRBJ1-3; no check of the table's D call, TRBD1, against the DNA was made. TRBV12-1 is designated a pseudogene. The CDR3 spans 15 residues.

The V gene is TRBV9, the J gene TRBJ1-1; 7 positions match TRBD1. The germline V gene encodes CDR1 SGDLS and CDR2 YYNGEE. The V and J ends lost 4 bases and 2 bases, in that order; junction bases with no gene match: 14. The CDR3 consists of 17 residues. The CDR3 region is CASSSRPHRGRNTEAFF. CDR3 nucleotides: TGTGCCAGCAGCTCCAGACCACACAGGGGCCGAAACACTGAAGCTTTCTTT. The whole variable domain, filled in from reference TRBV9 and TRBJ1-1, reads DSGVTQTPKHLITATGQRVTLRCSPRSGDLSVYWYQQSLDQGLQFLIQYYNGEERAKGNILERFSAQQFPDLHSELNLSSLELGDSALYFCASSSRPHRGRNTEAFFGQGTRLTVV.

The rearrangement links TRBV30 to TRBJ2-7; TRBD2 matches at 7 bases. Trimming cost V 2 bases and J 3 bases; bases outside gene matches: 10. Germline CDR1 GTSNPN, CDR2 SVGIG (reference sequence). The CDR3 totals 15 residues. The CDR3 protein is CAWSISGGPFYEQYF. The CDR3 nucleotides are TGTGCCTGGAGTATCTCGGGGGGTCCGTTCTACGAGCAGTACTTC.

There are a few counts of this clone. The rearrangement links TRBV6-1 to TRBJ2-3; D might be TRBD2 (6 bases). V shed 5 bases and J shed 0 bases, with 9 bases lying between them. Germline-derived CDR1 and CDR2 are MNHNS and SASEGT. The CDR3 is 14 residues long. The DNA for the CDR3 is TGTGCCAGCAGTATAGGACTAAGCACAGATACGCAGTATTTT. It encodes CASSIGLSTDTQYF.

This clone was seen just once. This chain links TRBV5-1 with TRBJ2-5; D gene unclear. CDR1 SGHRS and CDR2 YFSETQ come from the germline V gene. With 5 bases removed from V and 5 bases from J, the gap between germline ends came to 13 bases. This CDR3 has 13 amino acids. Written as DNA, the CDR3 is TGCGCCAGCAGGCCAGTGGGGTCGGAGACCCAGTACTTC. Translation: CASRPVGSETQYF.

The chain recombines TRBV18 with TRBJ1-2, with 9 bases aligning to TRBD1. V shed 2 bases and J 5 bases; nucleotides not matched to a gene: 3. Germline loops: CDR1 KGHSH, CDR2 LQKENI. CDR3 length: 14 residues. CDR3 bases: TGTGCCAGCTCACCAATAGACAGGGGGTATGGCTACACCTTC. This translates into CASSPIDRGYGYTF.

With regard to this clone: The junction departs from the called germline gene at one end, perhaps through a read error. The chain employs TRBV7-7 and TRBJ2-5, with TRBD2 matching 10 bases. There are 16 residues in the CDR3. Per germline, CDR1 SSHAT and CDR2 FNYEAQ (reference sequence). The CDR3 region has the DNA TGTGCTAGCAGCTTACCAAGCGGGGGGGGGCAAGAGACCCAGTACTTC. Its protein is CASSLPSGGGQETQYF.

The chain uses TRBV28 and TRBJ2-5; no clear D. Germline lookup yields CDR1 MDHEN and CDR2 SYDVKM. V was cut by 3 bases and J by 3 bases, with 8 bases left in between. This CDR3 has 13 amino acids. CDR3 sequence: CASSFGLKETQYF. The CDR3 DNA sequence: TGTGCCAGCAGTTTCGGCCTTAAAGAGACCCAGTACTTC. The complete variable domain, with remaining parts taken from reference TRBV28 and TRBJ2-5, reads DVKVTQSSRYLVKRTGEKVFLECVQDMDHENMFWYRQDPGLGLRLIYFSYDVKMKEKGDIPEGYSVSREKKERFSLILESASTNQTSMYLCASSFGLKETQYFGPGTRLLVL.

V usage is TRBV18 and J usage is TRBJ2-2; no clear D. Germline lookup yields CDR1 KGHSH and CDR2 LQKENI. The CDR3 sequence is 16 residues long. The germline V and J ends were trimmed by 4 bases and 1 base, with 13 bases remaining between them. CDR3 in amino acids: CASSRGQALNTGELFF. CDR3 coding DNA: TGTGCCAGCTCACGGGGTCAGGCCCTGAACACCGGGGAGCTGTTTTTT.

The chain joins TRBV6-1 to TRBJ2-5; TRBD2 agrees at 9 bases. J was trimmed by 5 bases and V by 2 bases; bases with no gene match: 9. Germline CDR1 and CDR2: MNHNS and SASEGT. The CDR3 sequence is 16 residues long. CDR3 region: CASSEMERGVWETQYF. As DNA, the CDR3 is TGTGCCAGCAGTGAAATGGAGCGGGGGGTTTGGGAGACCCAGTACTTC.

This sequence joins TRBV28 and TRBJ2-1; 8 bases agree with TRBD1. The germline CDR1 and CDR2 sequences are MDHEN and SYDVKM. The CDR3 is made up of 16 amino acids. Unmatched junction bases numbered 6, after V lost 2 bases and J lost 3 bases. As DNA, the CDR3 is TGTGCCAGCAGTTTAAAGTCAGGGGGCGGCTACAATGAGCAGTTCTTC. It encodes CASSLKSGGGYNEQFF. The full variable domain, rest sourced from reference TRBV28 and TRBJ2-1, is DVKVTQSSRYLVKRTGEKVFLECVQDMDHENMFWYRQDPGLGLRLIYFSYDVKMKEKGDIPEGYSVSREKKERFSLILESASTNQTSMYLCASSLKSGGGYNEQFFGPGTRLTVL.

The V gene is TRBV9, the J gene TRBJ2-6, with 8 positions matching TRBD1. V was clipped by 4 bases and J by 1 base; unmatched bases: 10. The CDR3 sequence is 18 residues long. Germline values: CDR1 SGDLS, CDR2 YYNGEE. The CDR3 nucleotides read TGTGCCAGCAGCCCAAAGACAGGGGCGATATCTGGGGCCAACGTCCTGACTTTC. It yields the protein CASSPKTGAISGANVLTF.

This sequence joins TRBV6-4 and TRBJ2-3; possibly TRBD2 for D (6 bases). The V end was cut by 2 bases, the J end by 8 bases, with 17 bases between. Per the germline V gene, CDR1 is MRHNA and CDR2 is SNTAGT. The CDR3 loop spans 15 amino acids. Here the CDR3 reads CASSDTPGVLGTQYF. The CDR3 region has the DNA TGTGCCAGCAGTGACACCCCGGGGGTTCTCGGTACGCAGTATTTT.

The genes are TRBV4-1 and TRBJ1-2; 9 bases are shared with TRBD1. The CDR3 has 13 residues. V dropped 6 bases and J dropped 7; count of bases not matched to a gene: 6. Germline loops: CDR1 MGHRA, CDR2 YSYEKL. The CDR3 bases are TGCGCCAGCAGGCGGACAGGGGATTTTGGCTACACCTTC. Protein product: CASRRTGDFGYTF.